Sequencing of this T cell receptor (beta chain) was carried out in a study of T cells of healthy individuals. TCRdb ran MiXCR on the 5' RACE reads and lists one entry per CDR3 protein. In the table there are 50,000 to 55,000 distinct CDR3 sequences, about 14% of which are singletons. A few counts support this clonotype. Deletions cut 5 bases from V and 8 bases from J, with 25 bases between. Germline V gives CDR1 LNHDA, CDR2 SQIVND (reference sequence). This CDR3 comprises 17 residues. The chain has TRBV19 and TRBJ2-4; D may be TRBD2 (8 bases). The sequence was obtained from a human donor in good health. As DNA, the CDR3 is TGTGCCAGTAGTTTACGACAGGGAGTAGCGGGAACGGACATTCAGTACTTC. Protein product: CASSLRQGVAGTDIQYF. Together with reference TRBV19 and TRBJ2-4, the CDR3 gives the full variable domain: DGGITQSPKYLFRKEGQNVTLSCEQNLNHDAMYWYRQDPGQGLRLIYYSQIVNDFQKGDIAEGYSVSREKKESFPLTVTSAQKNPTAFYLCASSLRQGVAGTDIQYFGAGTRLSVL.